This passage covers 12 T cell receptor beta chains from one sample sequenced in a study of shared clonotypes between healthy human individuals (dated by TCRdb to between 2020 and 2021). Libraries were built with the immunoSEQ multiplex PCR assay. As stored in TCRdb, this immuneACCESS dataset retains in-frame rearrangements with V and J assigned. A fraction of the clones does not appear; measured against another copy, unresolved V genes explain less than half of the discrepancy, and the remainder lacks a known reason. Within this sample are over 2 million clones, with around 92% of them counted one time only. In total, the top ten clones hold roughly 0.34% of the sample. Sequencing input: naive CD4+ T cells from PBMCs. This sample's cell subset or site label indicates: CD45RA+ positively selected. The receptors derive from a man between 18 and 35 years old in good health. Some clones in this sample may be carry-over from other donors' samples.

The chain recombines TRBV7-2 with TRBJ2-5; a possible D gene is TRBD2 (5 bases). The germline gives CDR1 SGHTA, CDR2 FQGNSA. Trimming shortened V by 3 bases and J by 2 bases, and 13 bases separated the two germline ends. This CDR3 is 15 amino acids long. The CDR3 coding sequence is TGTGCCAGCAGCTTCGGACTGCCCGCTCAAGAGACCCAGTACTTC. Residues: CASSFGLPAQETQYF.

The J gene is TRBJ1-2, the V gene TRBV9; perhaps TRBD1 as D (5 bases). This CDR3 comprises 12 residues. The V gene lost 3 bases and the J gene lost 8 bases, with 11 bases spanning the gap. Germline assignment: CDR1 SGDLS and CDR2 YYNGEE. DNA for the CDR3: TGTGCCAGCAGCGGAGCAGGGTACGGCTACACCTTC. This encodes CASSGAGYGYTF.

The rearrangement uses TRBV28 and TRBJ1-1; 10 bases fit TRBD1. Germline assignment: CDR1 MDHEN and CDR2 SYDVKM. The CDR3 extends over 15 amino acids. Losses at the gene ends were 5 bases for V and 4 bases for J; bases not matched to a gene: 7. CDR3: CASSRTGGGTTEAFF. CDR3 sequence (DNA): TGTGCCAGCAGTCGGACAGGGGGAGGTACCACTGAAGCTTTCTTT.

CDR3 loop: CASSWDRVAPGELFF. The CDR3 nucleotides read TGTGCCAGCAGCTGGGACAGGGTAGCTCCCGGGGAGCTGTTTTTT. V gene TRBV5-5 combines with J gene TRBJ2-2, with 9 bases matching TRBD1. With 3 bases clipped from V and 6 bases from J, the junction kept 6 bases outside the gene matches. CDR3 length: 15 residues. CDR1 and CDR2 (germline): SGHKS, YYEKEE (reference sequence).

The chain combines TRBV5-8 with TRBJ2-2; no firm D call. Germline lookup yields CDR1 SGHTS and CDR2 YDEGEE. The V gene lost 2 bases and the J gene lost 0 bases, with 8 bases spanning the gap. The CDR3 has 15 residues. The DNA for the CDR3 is TGTGCCAGCAGCTTCGGTCTCGCGAACACCGGGGAGCTGTTTTTT. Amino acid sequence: CASSFGLANTGELFF.

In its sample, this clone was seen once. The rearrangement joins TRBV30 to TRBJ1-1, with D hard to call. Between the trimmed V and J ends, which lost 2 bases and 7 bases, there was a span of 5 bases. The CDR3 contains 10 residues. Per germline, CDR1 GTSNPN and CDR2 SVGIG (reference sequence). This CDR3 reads CAWSQREAFF. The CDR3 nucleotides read TGTGCCTGGAGTCAACGTGAAGCTTTCTTT.

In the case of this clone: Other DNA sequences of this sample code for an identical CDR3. In nucleotides, the CDR3 is TGTGCCAGCAGTTTTGGGTATGGCTACACCTTC. Its protein product is CASSFGYGYTF. The rearrangement uses TRBV28 and TRBJ1-2; no clear D gene. Trimming took 3 bases from V and 5 from J, leaving 4 bases between them. The germline V gene has CDR1 MDHEN and CDR2 SYDVKM. The CDR3 loop spans 11 amino acids.

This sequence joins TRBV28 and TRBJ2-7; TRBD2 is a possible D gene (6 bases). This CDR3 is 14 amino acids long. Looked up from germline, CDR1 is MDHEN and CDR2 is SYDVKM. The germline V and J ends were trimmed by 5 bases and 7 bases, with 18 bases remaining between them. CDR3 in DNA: TGTGCCAGCAGTCCTGGGGGGAAGGGTGGTGAGCAGTACTTC. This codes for CASSPGGKGGEQYF.

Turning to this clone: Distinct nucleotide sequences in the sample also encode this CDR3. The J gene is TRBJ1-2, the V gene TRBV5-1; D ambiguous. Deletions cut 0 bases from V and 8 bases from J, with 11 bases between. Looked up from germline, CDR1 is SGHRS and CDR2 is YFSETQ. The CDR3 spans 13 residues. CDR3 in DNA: TGCGCCAGCAGCTTGGTGGGAGGATCCGGCTACACCTTC. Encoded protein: CASSLVGGSGYTF.

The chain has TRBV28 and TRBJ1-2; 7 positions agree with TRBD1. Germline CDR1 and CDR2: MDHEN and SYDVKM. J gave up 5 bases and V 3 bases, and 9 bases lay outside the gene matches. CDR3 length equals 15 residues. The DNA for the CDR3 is TGTGCCAGCAGTTTCGGGACCGGGACAGAGTATGGCTACACCTTC. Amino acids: CASSFGTGTEYGYTF.

The CDR3 loop reads CASSLGTGGWETQYF. DNA of the CDR3: TGTGCCAGCAGCTTAGGAACAGGGGGCTGGGAGACCCAGTACTTC. The V and J genes are TRBV7-8 and TRBJ2-5; the match to TRBD1 covers 9 bases. With V trimmed by 1 base and J by 5 bases, 5 bases remained unmatched. CDR3 length: 15 residues. CDR1 is SGHVS, CDR2 FQNEAQ, per germline.

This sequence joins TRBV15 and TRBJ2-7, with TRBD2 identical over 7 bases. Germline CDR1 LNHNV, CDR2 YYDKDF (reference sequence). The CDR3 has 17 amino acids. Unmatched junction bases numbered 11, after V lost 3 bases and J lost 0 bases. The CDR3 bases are TGTGCCACCAGCAGGGGAACCGGACTAGGGGCCTCCTACGAGCAGTACTTC. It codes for CATSRGTGLGASYEQYF. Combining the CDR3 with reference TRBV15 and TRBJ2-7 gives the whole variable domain DAMVIQNPRYQVTQFGKPVTLSCSQTLNHNVMYWYQQKSSQAPKLLFHYYDKDFNNEADTPDNFQSRRPNTSFCFLDIRSPGLGDTAMYLCATSRGTGLGASYEQYFGPGTRLTVT.